A single sample is the source of the 18 T cell receptor beta chains below, sequenced in a study. TCRdb re-derived calls from the RT-PCR reads in MiXCR, one entry per CDR3 protein. The repertoire includes about 680,000 distinct CDR3 sequences, approximately 15% of them detected once, and roughly 3.9% sits in the top ten. Source material: memory CD4+ T cells from blood. Every receptor here comes from a female donor in good health, serving as a healthy control.

The V gene is TRBV7-6, the J gene TRBJ2-3; tentative D call: TRBD1 (6 bases). Germline-derived CDR1 and CDR2 are SGHVS and FNYEAQ. Trimming took off 1 base at V and 5 bases at J, with 13 bases between the two ends. This CDR3 has 15 amino acids. CDR3 sequence (DNA): TGTGCCAGCAGCTTAGGAGGGAGCAGGGGAGATACGCAGTATTTT. Encoded protein: CASSLGGSRGDTQYF.

This clonotype was seen at least ten times. The V and J genes are TRBV4-1 and TRBJ2-1; D possibly corresponds to TRBD1 (5 bases). V lost 3 bases, J lost 8 bases, and 11 bases lay in between. The CDR3 extends over 13 amino acids. Germline CDR1 reads MGHRA; CDR2 reads YSYEKL. CDR3 in DNA: TGCGCCAGCAGCCATAACAGGCTCGATGAGCAGTTCTTC. It specifies CASSHNRLDEQFF.

The V gene is TRBV5-8, the J gene TRBJ2-7, with 7 bases identical to TRBD1. J was trimmed by 2 bases and V by 5 bases; bases with no gene match: 7. Germline V gives CDR1 SGHTS, CDR2 YDEGEE. This CDR3 spans 14 amino acids. The CDR3 here is CASRPTGDTYEQYF. CDR3 sequence (DNA): TGTGCCAGCAGGCCTACAGGGGACACCTACGAGCAGTACTTC.

This clonotype was recorded many times. The V call is TRBV7-2, the J call TRBJ2-7; D is perhaps TRBD1 or TRBD2 (5 bases each). V lost 2 bases and J lost 1, with 12 bases in between. CDR3 size: 15 residues. Per germline, CDR1 SGHTA and CDR2 FQGNSA. CDR3 DNA sequence: TGTGCCAGCAGCTTATCCGGGACGCTATCCTACGAGCAGTACTTC. Protein: CASSLSGTLSYEQYF.

This clonotype was seen only a few times. This chain connects TRBV11-2 to TRBJ1-6; 7 positions match TRBD1. CDR1 is SGHAT and CDR2 is FQNNGV in the germline V gene. This CDR3 contains 14 residues. V lost 6 bases, J lost 12 bases, and 11 bases stayed unmatched. In nucleotides, the CDR3 is TGTGCCAGCAGTCCTACAGGGGCTTCTCGACCCCTCCACTTT. Amino acids: CASSPTGASRPLHF.

The chain joins TRBV4-2 to TRBJ1-5; no clear D. The germline CDR1 and CDR2 sequences are LGHNA and YNFKEQ. There are 15 residues in the CDR3. V gave up 1 base and J gave up 2 bases, with 9 bases separating them. CDR3 residues: CASSQGNTGNQPQHF. The DNA for the CDR3 is TGTGCCAGCAGCCAAGGGAATACGGGCAATCAGCCCCAGCATTTT.

The chain links TRBV9 to TRBJ1-1; TRBD1 matches 7 bases. Germline-derived CDR1 and CDR2 are SGDLS and YYNGEE. After removal of 0 bases from V and 6 bases from J, the junction contained 14 bases not matched to a gene. The CDR3 length is 17 residues. This chain's CDR3 is CASSVEGDGTVEPEAFF. DNA for the CDR3: TGTGCCAGCAGCGTAGAAGGTGATGGGACAGTCGAACCTGAAGCTTTCTTT.

This clonotype was seen only a few times. Here the CDR3 reads CASSIPTSGRARTGELFF. CDR3 nucleotides: TGTGCCAGCAGCATTCCGACTAGCGGGAGGGCTCGTACCGGGGAGCTGTTTTTT. The chain couples TRBV7-2 to TRBJ2-2, with 14 bases matching TRBD2. The germline CDR1 and CDR2 sequences are SGHTA and FQGNSA. The CDR3 consists of 18 residues. V gave up 5 bases and J gave up 5 bases; unmatched junction bases: 10.

The rearrangement joins TRBV3-1 to TRBJ2-7, with 9 bases identical to TRBD1. This CDR3 comprises 15 residues. J was trimmed by 5 bases and V by 5 bases; bases with no gene match: 10. Per germline, CDR1 LGHDT and CDR2 YNNKEL (reference sequence). CDR3 DNA: TGTGCCAGCAGCTTTCCGGGACAGGGAGTCCACGAGCAGTACTTC. This translates into CASSFPGQGVHEQYF.

The rearrangement joins TRBV12-3 or TRBV12-4 to TRBJ1-5, with no clear D. V shed 1 base and J shed 7 bases, with 17 bases lying between them. This CDR3 contains 16 residues. The CDR3, as DNA: TGTGCCAGCAGTTTAGGCCGACCAGTGACCGGCCAGCCCCAGCATTTT. Translating it yields CASSLGRPVTGQPQHF.

The V gene is TRBV19, the J gene TRBJ1-6; no clear D gene. Trimming stripped 3 bases from V and 11 bases from J, with 17 bases between. Germline lookup yields CDR1 LNHDA and CDR2 SQIVND (reference sequence). The CDR3 is 15 residues long. CDR3 bases: TGTGCCAGTAGTATTCGGGGAAGAGATGGTCCACCCCTCCACTTT. Residues: CASSIRGRDGPPLHF.

V gene TRBV4-1 combines with J gene TRBJ1-1; D not resolved. This CDR3 is 16 amino acids long. Trimming took off 1 base at V and 0 bases at J, with 12 bases between the two ends. Per germline, CDR1 MGHRA and CDR2 YSYEKL. The CDR3 region is CASSQVGGLMNTEAFF. CDR3 in DNA: TGCGCCAGCAGCCAAGTAGGCGGATTAATGAACACTGAAGCTTTCTTT.

The chain carries TRBV20-1 and TRBJ1-1; no reliable D call. The V end lost 6 bases, the J end lost 4 bases, and 18 bases lay between the germline ends. The V gene's germline CDR1 is DFQATT and CDR2 SNEGSKA (reference sequence). The CDR3 covers 14 residues. CDR3 DNA sequence: TGCAGTGCCACTTCGCATAGCTACTTCACTGAAGCTTTCTTT. It yields the protein CSATSHSYFTEAFF.

This clonotype appeared a few times. This rearrangement joins TRBV3-1 to TRBJ2-7, with a tentative D call TRBD1 (5 bases). V dropped 1 base and J dropped 6 bases, with 7 bases sitting between them. The germline CDR1 and CDR2 sequences are LGHDT and YNNKEL (reference sequence). This CDR3 region has 12 residues. The CDR3: CASSQGGPEQYF. The CDR3 DNA follows: TGTGCCAGCAGCCAAGGGGGCCCCGAGCAGTACTTC.

The chain links TRBV10-2 to TRBJ2-7, with TRBD2 matching 7 bases. With 0 bases clipped from V and 2 bases from J, the junction kept 4 bases outside the gene matches. Germline-derived CDR1 and CDR2 are WSHSY and SAAADI. The CDR3 extends over 15 amino acids. The CDR3 nucleotides are TGCGCCAGCAGTGAGTCAACGGGAGGAGCCTACGAGCAGTACTTC. Translating it yields CASSESTGGAYEQYF.

This clonotype was observed a few times. A much larger clone differs from this one at a single base, so this may be a read error. The rearrangement joins TRBV3-1 to TRBJ1-2, with a weak D call TRBD1 (6 bases). V lost 5 bases, J lost 4 bases, and 8 bases lay in between. Germline V gene data show CDR1 as LGHDT and CDR2 as YNNKEL (reference sequence). The CDR3 covers 12 residues. CDR3 nucleotides: TGTGCCAGCAGCAAGGACAGCTATGGCTACACCTTC. Translation: CASSKDSYGYTF.

The sample holds many counts of this clonotype. The chain is built from TRBV12-3 or TRBV12-4 and TRBJ1-1, with TRBD1 identical over 7 bases. The CDR3 contains 14 residues. Trimming took 6 bases from V and 1 from J; bases not matched to a gene: 5. The chain's CDR3 is CASRVTGPNTEAFF. The CDR3 region has the DNA TGTGCCAGCAGGGTGACAGGGCCGAACACTGAAGCTTTCTTT.

The chain couples TRBV27 to TRBJ2-7; 7 nucleotides agree with TRBD2. The CDR3 spans 15 residues. V was clipped by 3 bases and J by 0 bases; unmatched bases: 5. CDR1 MNHEY and CDR2 SMNVEV come from the germline V gene (reference sequence). This chain's CDR3 is CASSFSLAASYEQYF. Here the CDR3 DNA reads TGTGCCAGCAGTTTTAGCCTAGCGGCCTCCTACGAGCAGTACTTC.